The source of this T cell receptor beta chain is a study of regulatory T cells in long-lasting Graves disease. From germline, CDR1 is MGHRA and CDR2 YSYEKL. V lost 1 base to trimming and J lost 5 bases, with 14 bases between them. The length of the CDR3 is 16 residues. Time point denoted: newly diagnosed GD, antithyroid drugs for less than 3 months. After RNA was extracted from PBMCs, the TCR library was made from it. With iRepertoire HTBI primers and Arm-PCR of CDR3 regions, TCR beta libraries were built. Via MiXCR, TCRdb re-called the multiplex PCR reads, giving one row per CDR3 protein. The table shows approximately 350,000 distinct CDR3 sequences, with approximately 12% occurring only once. The same data also went into a second study, on T cells in Graves' hyperthyroidism and ophthalmopathy. From that paper: Most thyroid clonotypes that were expanded above 0.001 also turned up in blood.

The sample consisted of peripheral blood mononuclear cells (PBMCs), taken at new diagnosis, from a patient treated with antithyroid drugs. The chain has TRBV4-1 and TRBJ1-4; no clear D. This receptor was taken from a woman aged 18-29 years with Graves disease. CDR3 coding DNA: TGCGCCAGCAGCCAAGTCGGTCGGCAGAAAAATGAAAAACTGTTTTTT. Translated, it gives CASSQVGRQKNEKLFF.